The present T cell receptor beta chain was sequenced within a study of cytomegalovirus exposure and HLA in healthy donors. Study conclusions and caveats: The majority of TCR sequences were rare, yet some public TCRs appeared in many donors.

As concerns this clone: The antigen is not known.

Germline V gene data show CDR1 as LNHDA and CDR2 as SQIVND (reference sequence). This CDR3 is 16 amino acids long. The V and J ends lost 1 base and 6 bases, in that order; junction bases with no gene match: 9. A multiplex PCR was run with 60 Vbeta primers and 13 Jbeta primers. Profiling relied on immunoSEQ multiplex PCR, and the TCRdb table lists in-frame clones only, not all of them. Here the sample spans 180,000 or so clones, about 9% being singletons. The receptor was derived from a woman aged 30 to 39 in good health and CMV-seropositive. The sequenced sample consisted of PBMCs. The chain couples TRBV19 to TRBJ2-7; TRBD2 agrees at 10 bases. CDR3 region: CASSIGALAGAIEQYF. The CDR3, as DNA: TGTGCCAGTAGTATAGGGGCTCTAGCGGGAGCAATCGAGCAGTACTTC.